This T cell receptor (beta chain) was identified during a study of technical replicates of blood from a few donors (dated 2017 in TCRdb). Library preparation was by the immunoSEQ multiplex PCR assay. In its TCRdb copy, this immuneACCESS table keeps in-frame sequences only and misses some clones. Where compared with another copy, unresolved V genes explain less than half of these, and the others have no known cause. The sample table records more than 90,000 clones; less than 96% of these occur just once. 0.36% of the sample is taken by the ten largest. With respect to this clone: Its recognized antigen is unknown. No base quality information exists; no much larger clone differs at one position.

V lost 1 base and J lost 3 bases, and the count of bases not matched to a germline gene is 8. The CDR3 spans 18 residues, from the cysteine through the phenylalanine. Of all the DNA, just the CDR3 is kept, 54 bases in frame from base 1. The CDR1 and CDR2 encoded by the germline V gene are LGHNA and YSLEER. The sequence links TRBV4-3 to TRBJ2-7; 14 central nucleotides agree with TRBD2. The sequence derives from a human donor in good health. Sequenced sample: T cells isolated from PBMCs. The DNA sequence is TGCGCCAGCAGCCAAGGACTAGCGGGAGGGCCTCAGGTCTACGAGCAGTACTTC. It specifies CASSQGLAGGPQVYEQYF.